The next 32 T cell receptor beta chains were all read from a single sample in a study of patients and donors after allogeneic stem cell transplantation. One entry per CDR3 protein, called by TCRdb with MiXCR from the RT-PCR reads. The table includes approximately 37,000 distinct CDR3 sequences, about 30% detected once. Material for sequencing was blood, either unsorted or a sorted T cell fraction (not recorded which). These receptors were obtained from a human donor who was either an allogeneic HSCT recipient or a stem cell or donor lymphocyte infusion donor (not recorded which). It is not recorded whose cells these are; they may come from a transplant donor.

J is TRBJ1-5 and V is TRBV7-9; no clear D. Trimming pared 6 bases from V and 4 bases from J, leaving 16 bases between. The CDR3 is made up of 15 amino acids. Germline-derived CDR1 and CDR2 are SEHNR and FQNEAQ (reference sequence). The CDR3 DNA is TGTGCCAGCAGTTCGCTTGGACCTATTAATCAGCCCCAGCATTTT. Amino acid sequence: CASSSLGPINQPQHF.

Ten or more counts support this clonotype. The V and J genes are TRBV18 and TRBJ1-6, with D possibly TRBD1 on 6 matching bases. The V end lost 3 bases, the J end lost 8 bases, and 8 bases lay between the germline ends. The CDR3 spans 13 residues. Germline V gene lookup returns CDR1 KGHSH and CDR2 LQKENI. The CDR3 DNA follows: TGTGCCAGCTCACCGAACAGGGATTCACCCCTCCACTTT. It encodes CASSPNRDSPLHF.

This clonotype has just a few counts. The V call is TRBV20-1, the J call TRBJ2-1; perhaps TRBD2 as D (6 bases). Germline loops: CDR1 DFQATT, CDR2 SNEGSKA (reference sequence). This CDR3 is built from 14 residues. V shed 6 bases and J shed 5 bases, with 17 bases lying between them. The CDR3 protein is CSALGEDAHNEQFF. The DNA for the CDR3 is TGCAGTGCCCTGGGGGAGGACGCACACAATGAGCAGTTCTTC.

The chain employs TRBV10-2 and TRBJ2-2; D unclear. Germline V gives CDR1 WSHSY, CDR2 SAAADI. Trimming took off 5 bases at V and 0 bases at J, with 7 bases between the two ends. This CDR3 has 14 residues. CDR3 sequence: CASSHVANTGELFF. CDR3 DNA sequence: TGCGCCAGCAGTCATGTCGCGAACACCGGGGAGCTGTTTTTT.

CDR3 coding DNA: TGCGCCAGCAGCCAAGAGGAAGGAGGATATGGCTACACCTTC. Its translation: CASSQEEGGYGYTF. The chain employs TRBV4-3 and TRBJ1-2; the D is unclear. The CDR3 runs to 14 residues. Trimming removed 0 bases from V and 5 bases from J, with 10 bases in between. CDR1 LGHNA and CDR2 YSLEER come from the germline V gene.

This clonotype was picked up many times. This sequence joins TRBV4-3 and TRBJ1-1; D is undetermined. V was trimmed by 0 bases and J by 7 bases, leaving 12 bases between them. In germline, CDR1 is LGHNA, CDR2 YSLEER. This CDR3 region has 14 residues. CDR3 sequence: CASSQESLPREAFF. The CDR3 DNA follows: TGCGCCAGCAGCCAAGAAAGCCTGCCCCGTGAAGCTTTCTTT.

This clonotype came up a few times. The chain combines TRBV27 with TRBJ1-6; D possibly corresponds to TRBD1 (5 bases). The CDR3 length is 14 residues. Trimming stripped 4 bases from V and 9 bases from J, with 13 bases between. CDR1 is MNHEY, CDR2 SMNVEV, per germline (reference sequence). DNA for the CDR3: TGTGCCAGCAGTTGGGGACTGCAGGGTTCACCCCTCCACTTT. This encodes CASSWGLQGSPLHF.

The chain is built from TRBV12-3 or TRBV12-4 and TRBJ1-1; tentatively, D is TRBD1 (6 bases). The CDR3 length is 14 residues. V shed 6 bases and J shed 0 bases, with 11 bases lying between them. The CDR3 region is CASRGQLMNTEAFF. In nucleotides, the CDR3 is TGTGCCAGCAGAGGACAGCTCATGAACACTGAAGCTTTCTTT.

The chain employs TRBV20-1 and TRBJ2-3; 11 bases are a match to TRBD2. J was trimmed by 5 bases and V by 3 bases; bases with no gene match: 4. CDR3 size: 14 residues. From germline, CDR1 is DFQATT and CDR2 SNEGSKA (reference sequence). For the CDR3, the DNA is TGCAGTGCTAGCGCACTAGCGGGAGAAGATACGCAGTATTTT. This sequence encodes CSASALAGEDTQYF.

Ten or more counts support this clonotype. The chain has TRBV12-3 or TRBV12-4 and TRBJ1-4; 7 bases are shared with TRBD1. The CDR3 sequence is 16 residues long. Trimming cost V 4 bases and J 7 bases; bases outside gene matches: 12. The CDR3 reads CASSWSTGNRGEKLFF. Written as DNA, the CDR3 is TGTGCCAGCAGTTGGTCGACAGGGAATAGAGGTGAAAAACTGTTTTTT.

The rearrangement links TRBV20-1 to TRBJ2-1, with D possibly being TRBD2 (5 bases). Trimming pared 6 bases from V and 8 bases from J, leaving 17 bases between. Germline loops: CDR1 DFQATT, CDR2 SNEGSKA (reference sequence). The CDR3 consists of 13 residues. CDR3 amino acids: CSAGSLVMYEQFF. The CDR3 nucleotides are TGCAGTGCCGGCTCACTAGTGATGTATGAGCAGTTCTTC.

This clonotype has just a few counts. The chain combines TRBV12-3 or TRBV12-4 with TRBJ1-3; D is undetermined. The CDR3 is made up of 12 amino acids. V lost 1 base and J lost 4, with 2 bases in between. The CDR3 DNA reads TGTGCCAGCAGTTTAGGCGGAAACACCATATATTTT. Protein: CASSLGGNTIYF.

Concerning this clonotype itself: Since the CDR3 does not end with the conserved phenylalanine or tryptophan, this likely comes from a read error. The chain employs TRBV10-3 and TRBJ2-6; no definite D call. The ends were cut back, 0 bases at V and 0 bases at J, with 3 bases in the middle. Germline-derived CDR1 and CDR2 are ENHRY and SYGVKD. The length of the CDR3 is 15 residues. The CDR3 nucleotides read TGTGCCATCAGTGAGTCCTACTCTGGGGCCAACGTCCTGACTTCC. This encodes CAISESYSGANVLTS.

This clonotype came up many times. The rearrangement links TRBV12-3 or TRBV12-4 to TRBJ2-3; 7 bases agree with TRBD2. This CDR3 has 13 residues. V shed 3 bases, J shed 4 bases, and the junction held 1 base outside the gene matches. The CDR3 nucleotides read TGTGCCAGCAGTTTGCGGGAGTCAGATACGCAGTATTTT. Its translation: CASSLRESDTQYF.

The chain is built from TRBV5-1 and TRBJ2-1, with 9 bases matching TRBD2. Losses at the gene ends were 3 bases for V and 6 bases for J; bases not matched to a gene: 10. Germline CDR1 and CDR2: SGHRS and YFSETQ. This CDR3 contains 16 residues. CDR3: CASSYLPTSGVNEQFF. The CDR3 nucleotides are TGCGCCAGCAGCTACCTCCCGACTAGCGGAGTCAATGAGCAGTTCTTC. Full variable domain (missing parts from reference TRBV5-1 and TRBJ2-1): KAGVTQTPRYLIKTRGQQVTLSCSPISGHRSVSWYQQTPGQGLQFLFEYFSETQRNKGNFPGRFSGRQFSNSRSEMNVSTLELGDSALYLCASSYLPTSGVNEQFFGPGTRLTVL.

V usage is TRBV9 and J usage is TRBJ2-3, with D unresolved. V was trimmed by 4 bases and J by 5 bases, leaving 17 bases between them. The CDR3 runs 15 residues. Looked up from germline, CDR1 is SGDLS and CDR2 is YYNGEE. The CDR3 coding sequence is TGTGCCAGCAGCCCCTCTTTGAGGCGAGGAGATACGCAGTATTTT. Translated: CASSPSLRRGDTQYF.

About this clonotype itself: A much larger clone lies one base from this, so it may be a read error. V is TRBV7-3 and J is TRBJ1-4; D unresolved. Trimming took 5 bases from V and 5 from J, leaving 9 bases between them. Germline lookup yields CDR1 SGHTA and CDR2 FQGTGA. This CDR3 has 13 amino acids. CDR3 DNA sequence: TGTGCCAGCAGCCCCGTGGTCAATGAAAAACTGTTTTTT. Encoded protein: CASSPVVNEKLFF.

In this sample, this clonotype turned up many times. The chain carries TRBV6-6 and TRBJ1-2, with D perhaps matching TRBD1 (6 bases). This CDR3 is built from 18 residues. Germline loops: CDR1 MNHNY, CDR2 SVGAGI (reference sequence). V was shortened by 2 bases and J by 0 bases, with 19 bases between the two germline ends. CDR3 in amino acids: CASSYGSLQGYANYGYTF. The CDR3 region has the DNA TGTGCCAGCAGTTACGGCTCATTACAGGGTTACGCTAACTATGGCTACACCTTC.

The chain links TRBV4-3 to TRBJ2-3; tentatively, D is TRBD1 (6 bases). The germline V gene has CDR1 LGHNA and CDR2 YSLEER. The V end lost 4 bases, the J end lost 1 base, and 12 bases lay between the germline ends. The CDR3 is made up of 15 amino acids. CDR3 bases: TGCGCCAGCAGCCTCTCAGGGGCGGGCACAGATACGCAGTATTTT. It specifies CASSLSGAGTDTQYF.

This clonotype was recorded at least ten times. The chain joins TRBV7-8 to TRBJ1-2; D is uncertain. Germline V gene sequence: CDR1 SGHVS, CDR2 FQNEAQ. This CDR3 is 12 amino acids long. V lost 0 bases to trimming and J lost 11 bases, with 10 bases between them. The chain's CDR3 is CASSLAGFAYTF. CDR3 sequence (DNA): TGTGCCAGCAGCTTAGCGGGGTTTGCTTACACCTTC. The whole variable domain, filled in from reference TRBV7-8 and TRBJ1-2, reads GAGVSQSPRYKVAKRGQDVALRCDPISGHVSLFWYQQALGQGPEFLTYFQNEAQLDKSGLPSDRFFAERPEGSVSTLKIQRTQQEDSAVYLCASSLAGFAYTFGSGTRLTVV.

The CDR3 here is CASSLFGLSTSFTDTQYF. CDR3 nucleotide sequence: TGTGCCAGCAGCTTGTTTGGGCTGAGCACGTCCTTCACAGATACGCAGTATTTT. The chain employs TRBV7-3 and TRBJ2-3, with D hard to call. The CDR3 consists of 18 residues. CDR1 SGHTA and CDR2 FQGTGA come from the germline V gene. Deletions cut 3 bases from V and 2 bases from J, with 21 bases between.

The chain is built from TRBV2 and TRBJ2-3; D could derive from TRBD1 or TRBD2 (5 bases each). This CDR3 has 13 amino acids. V dropped 3 bases and J dropped 4 bases, with 8 bases sitting between them. The germline V gene has CDR1 SNHLY and CDR2 FYNNEI. CDR3 nucleotide sequence: TGTGCCAGCAGTGAGGGGGAGCCAGATACGCAGTATTTT. Encoded protein: CASSEGEPDTQYF.

The sample holds a few counts of this clonotype. This sequence joins TRBV7-9 and TRBJ1-5, with unresolved D. There are 15 residues in the CDR3. CDR1 SEHNR and CDR2 FQNEAQ come from the germline V gene (reference sequence). The V end was cut by 1 base, the J end by 6 bases, with 13 bases between. CDR3 sequence reads: CASSLVRRWIQPQHF. In nucleotides, the CDR3 is TGTGCCAGCAGCTTAGTGAGGCGGTGGATTCAGCCCCAGCATTTT. The full variable domain, in which reference TRBV7-9 and TRBJ1-5 provide the parts outside the CDR3, is DTGVSQNPRHKITKRGQNVTFRCDPISEHNRLYWYRQTLGQGPEFLTYFQNEAQLEKSRLLSDRFSAERPKGSFSTLEIQRTEQGDSAMYLCASSLVRRWIQPQHFGDGTRLSIL.

V gene TRBV7-9 combines with J gene TRBJ2-5; D is undetermined. The germline V gene has CDR1 SEHNR and CDR2 FQNEAQ (reference sequence). V was clipped by 3 bases and J by 5 bases, with 13 bases between them. This CDR3 is built from 14 residues. The CDR3 spells CASSFGSYSETQYF. The CDR3 DNA reads TGTGCCAGCAGCTTCGGGTCCTATAGTGAGACCCAGTACTTC. Based on the CDR3 plus reference TRBV7-9 and TRBJ2-5, the full variable domain is DTGVSQNPRHKITKRGQNVTFRCDPISEHNRLYWYRQTLGQGPEFLTYFQNEAQLEKSRLLSDRFSAERPKGSFSTLEIQRTEQGDSAMYLCASSFGSYSETQYFGPGTRLLVL.

This chain links TRBV20-1 with TRBJ1-1, with D uncertain. Per the germline V gene, CDR1 is DFQATT and CDR2 is SNEGSKA (reference sequence). V lost 6 bases and J lost 4, with 18 bases in between. The CDR3 covers 14 residues. Here the CDR3 DNA reads TGCAGTGCCGCGAGAAGGAGAGCTCCCACTGAAGCTTTCTTT. It codes for CSAARRRAPTEAFF.

This clonotype came up many times. The chain carries TRBV20-1 and TRBJ2-4; D is unclear. Trimming removed 6 bases from V and 0 bases from J, with 15 bases in between. The CDR3 contains 15 residues. Looked up from germline, CDR1 is DFQATT and CDR2 is SNEGSKA (reference sequence). Written as DNA, the CDR3 is TGCAGTGCCTACGACCCAATTGGAGCCAAAAACATTCAGTACTTC. It is translated as CSAYDPIGAKNIQYF.

This clonotype was detected only once. The chain employs TRBV3-1 and TRBJ2-1; D is possibly TRBD2 (6 bases). The V and J ends lost 0 bases and 15 bases respectively, with 15 bases between them. The germline V gene has CDR1 LGHDT and CDR2 YNNKEL (reference sequence). The CDR3 loop spans 13 amino acids. The DNA for the CDR3 is TGTGCCAGCAGCCAAGAGGCCGGCGGGATTGGGTTCTTC. Protein: CASSQEAGGIGFF.

Only a few counts were recorded for this clonotype. The chain carries TRBV7-2 and TRBJ1-2, with D perhaps TRBD1 (6 bases). CDR3 length: 15 amino acids. Germline assignment: CDR1 SGHTA and CDR2 FQGNSA. V dropped 5 bases and J dropped 8 bases, with 21 bases sitting between them. In DNA, the CDR3 is TGTGCCAGCAGCACAAAACAGGGCGTTCTAACCGGCTACACCTTC. This codes for CASSTKQGVLTGYTF.

This chain uses TRBV5-5 with TRBJ2-5; 12 bases map to TRBD2. This CDR3 is 17 amino acids long. V dropped 3 bases and J dropped 5; count of bases not matched to a gene: 11. The germline CDR1 and CDR2 sequences are SGHKS and YYEKEE (reference sequence). CDR3 DNA: TGTGCCAGCAGCTCTCTAGCGGGAGGGCTTATCAAGGAGACCCAGTACTTC. Amino acid sequence: CASSSLAGGLIKETQYF.

This clonotype was found many times. This chain connects TRBV5-1 to TRBJ1-1, with D uncertain. V was shortened by 4 bases and J by 1 base, with 8 bases between the two germline ends. CDR1 is SGHRS and CDR2 is YFSETQ in the germline V gene. The CDR3 consists of 13 residues. The CDR3, as DNA: TGCGCCAGCAGCCTTCGGGCGAACACTGAAGCTTTCTTT. Translated, it gives CASSLRANTEAFF. The whole variable domain, filled in from reference TRBV5-1 and TRBJ1-1, reads KAGVTQTPRYLIKTRGQQVTLSCSPISGHRSVSWYQQTPGQGLQFLFEYFSETQRNKGNFPGRFSGRQFSNSRSEMNVSTLELGDSALYLCASSLRANTEAFFGQGTRLTVV.

The CDR3 is CSARRGQFYEQYF. The CDR3 DNA is TGCAGTGCTAGGCGAGGGCAGTTTTACGAGCAGTACTTC. This sequence joins TRBV20-1 and TRBJ2-7; maybe TRBD2 (5 bases). Germline lookup yields CDR1 DFQATT and CDR2 SNEGSKA (reference sequence). The CDR3 length is 13 residues. The germline V and J ends were trimmed by 3 bases and 4 bases, with 13 bases remaining between them.

The chain is built from TRBV6-5 and TRBJ2-7, with 9 bases fitting TRBD2. This CDR3 contains 16 residues. Trimming removed 0 bases from V and 1 base from J; junction bases left unmatched: 4. The germline V gene encodes CDR1 MNHEY and CDR2 SVGAGI. The CDR3 DNA is TGTGCCAGCAGTTACTCGTCCCTAGCGGGATCCTACGAGCAGTACTTC. This codes for CASSYSSLAGSYEQYF.